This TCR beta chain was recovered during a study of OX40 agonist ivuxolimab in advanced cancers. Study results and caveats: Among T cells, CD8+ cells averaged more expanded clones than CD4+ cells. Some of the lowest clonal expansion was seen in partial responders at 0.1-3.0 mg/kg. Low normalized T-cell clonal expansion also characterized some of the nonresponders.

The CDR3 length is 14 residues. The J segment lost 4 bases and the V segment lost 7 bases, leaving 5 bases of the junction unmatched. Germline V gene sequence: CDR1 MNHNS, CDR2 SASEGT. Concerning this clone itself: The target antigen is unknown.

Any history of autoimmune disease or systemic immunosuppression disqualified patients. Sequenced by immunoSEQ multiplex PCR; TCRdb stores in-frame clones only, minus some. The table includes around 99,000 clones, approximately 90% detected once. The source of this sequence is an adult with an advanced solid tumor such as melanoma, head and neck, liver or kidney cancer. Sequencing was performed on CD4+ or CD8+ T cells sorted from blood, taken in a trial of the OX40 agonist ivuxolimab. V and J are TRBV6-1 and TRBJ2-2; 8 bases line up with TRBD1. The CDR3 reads CASKPDRVTGELFF. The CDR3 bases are TGTGCCAGCAAACCGGACAGGGTCACCGGGGAGCTGTTTTTT.